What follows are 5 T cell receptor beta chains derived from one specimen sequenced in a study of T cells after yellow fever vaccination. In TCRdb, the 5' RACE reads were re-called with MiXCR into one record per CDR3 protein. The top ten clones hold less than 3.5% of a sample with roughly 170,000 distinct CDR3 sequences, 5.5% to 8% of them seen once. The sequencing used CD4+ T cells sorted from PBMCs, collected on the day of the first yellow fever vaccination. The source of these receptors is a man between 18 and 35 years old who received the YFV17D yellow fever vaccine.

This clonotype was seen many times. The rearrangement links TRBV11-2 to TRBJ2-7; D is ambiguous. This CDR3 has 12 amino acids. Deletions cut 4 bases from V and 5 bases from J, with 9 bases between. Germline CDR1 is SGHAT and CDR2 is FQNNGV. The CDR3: CASSSFTNEQYV. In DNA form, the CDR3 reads TGTGCCAGCAGCTCATTTACTAACGAGCAGTACGTC.

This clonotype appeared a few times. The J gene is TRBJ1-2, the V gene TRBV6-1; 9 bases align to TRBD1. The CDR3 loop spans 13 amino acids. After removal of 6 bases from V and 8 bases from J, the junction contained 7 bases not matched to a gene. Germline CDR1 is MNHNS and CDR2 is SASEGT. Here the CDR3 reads CASRGTGPRGYTF. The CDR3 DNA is TGTGCCAGCAGGGGGACAGGGCCCCGCGGCTACACCTTC.

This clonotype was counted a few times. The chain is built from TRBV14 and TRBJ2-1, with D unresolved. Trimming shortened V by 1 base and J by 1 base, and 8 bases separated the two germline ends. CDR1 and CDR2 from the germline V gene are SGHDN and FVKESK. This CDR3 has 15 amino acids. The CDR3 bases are TGTGCCAGCAGCCAAGGGGCCATGTCCTACAATGAGCAGTTCTTC. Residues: CASSQGAMSYNEQFF.

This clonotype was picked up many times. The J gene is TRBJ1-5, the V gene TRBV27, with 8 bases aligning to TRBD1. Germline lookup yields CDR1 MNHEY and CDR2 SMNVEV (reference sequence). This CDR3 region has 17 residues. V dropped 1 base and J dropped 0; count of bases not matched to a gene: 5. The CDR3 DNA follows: TGTGCCAGCAGTTTATTCGGGGGACAGGATAGCAATCAGCCCCAGCATTTT. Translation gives CASSLFGGQDSNQPQHF.

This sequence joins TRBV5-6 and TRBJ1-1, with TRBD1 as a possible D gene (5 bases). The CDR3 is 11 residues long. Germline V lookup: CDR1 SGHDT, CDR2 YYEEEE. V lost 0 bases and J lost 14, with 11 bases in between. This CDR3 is CASSLGRGTFF. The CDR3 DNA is TGTGCCAGCAGCTTGGGTAGGGGCACATTCTTT.